One TCR beta chain is described in this entry. Its antigen is not known. Sampled while nominally healthy, donors likely had unrecorded immune exposures. Researchers ran the PCR with 60 Vbeta and 13 Jbeta primers. Sequencing was performed with immunoSEQ multiplex PCR; in TCRdb, only in-frame clones are kept and a portion is missing. The sample lists 95,000 to 150,000 clones; approximately 80% were seen once. The data stem from a study of cytomegalovirus exposure and HLA in healthy donors. Study-level findings and limits: In a later analysis, at a false discovery rate of 0.05, 16,951 TCR beta sequences matched HLA alleles.

The CDR3 covers 13 residues. In germline, CDR1 is SGDLS, CDR2 YYNGEE. The germline V and J ends were trimmed by 0 bases and 1 base, with 4 bases remaining between them. The clonotype was recovered from a middle-aged man in good health and CMV-seronegative. The V gene is TRBV9, the J gene TRBJ1-2, with D unclear. Input material: PBMCs. CDR3 amino acids: CASSVADNYGYTF. CDR3 nucleotide sequence: TGTGCCAGCAGCGTAGCAGATAACTATGGCTACACCTTC.